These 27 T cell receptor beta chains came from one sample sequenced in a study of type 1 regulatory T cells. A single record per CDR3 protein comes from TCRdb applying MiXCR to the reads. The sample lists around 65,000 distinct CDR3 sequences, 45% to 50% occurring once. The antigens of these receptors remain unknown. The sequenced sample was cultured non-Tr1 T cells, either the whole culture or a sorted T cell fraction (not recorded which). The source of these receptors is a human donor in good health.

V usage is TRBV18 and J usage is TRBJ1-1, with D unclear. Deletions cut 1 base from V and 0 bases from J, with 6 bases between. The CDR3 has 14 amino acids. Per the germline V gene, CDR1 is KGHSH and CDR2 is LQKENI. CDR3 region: CASSPLSMNTEAFF. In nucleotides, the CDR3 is TGTGCCAGCTCACCACTTTCAATGAACACTGAAGCTTTCTTT.

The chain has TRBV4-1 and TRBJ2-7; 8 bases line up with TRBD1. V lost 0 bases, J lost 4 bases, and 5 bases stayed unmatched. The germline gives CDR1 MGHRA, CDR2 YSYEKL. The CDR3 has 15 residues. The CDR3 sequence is CASSQEGTGGYEQYF. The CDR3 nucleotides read TGCGCCAGCAGCCAAGAAGGTACAGGGGGGTACGAGCAGTACTTC.

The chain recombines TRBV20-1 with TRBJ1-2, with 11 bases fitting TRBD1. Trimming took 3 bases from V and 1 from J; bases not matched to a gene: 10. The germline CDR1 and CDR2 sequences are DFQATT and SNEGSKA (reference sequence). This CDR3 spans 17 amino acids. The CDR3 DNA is TGCAGTGCTAGCGTCAGGACAGGGGGCTTCTTTAACTATGGCTACACCTTC. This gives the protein CSASVRTGGFFNYGYTF.

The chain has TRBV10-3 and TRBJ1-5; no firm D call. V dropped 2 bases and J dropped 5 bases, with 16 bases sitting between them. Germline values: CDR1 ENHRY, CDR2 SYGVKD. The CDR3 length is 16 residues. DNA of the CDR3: TGTGCCATCAGTGAGGGAACAGTTACGAGGGATCAGCCCCAGCATTTT. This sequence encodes CAISEGTVTRDQPQHF.

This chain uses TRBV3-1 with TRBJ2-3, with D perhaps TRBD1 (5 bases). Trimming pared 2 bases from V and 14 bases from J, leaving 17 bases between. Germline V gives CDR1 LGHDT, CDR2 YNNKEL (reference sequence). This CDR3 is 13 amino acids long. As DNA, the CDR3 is TGTGCCAGCAGCCAATCGGACACCCCTCGGAGGTATTTT. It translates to CASSQSDTPRRYF.

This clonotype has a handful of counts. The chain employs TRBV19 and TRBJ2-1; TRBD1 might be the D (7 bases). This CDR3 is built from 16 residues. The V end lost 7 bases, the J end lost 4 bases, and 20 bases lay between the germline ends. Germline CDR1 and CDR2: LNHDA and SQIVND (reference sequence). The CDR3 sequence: CASTNKGGGRYNEQFF. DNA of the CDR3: TGTGCCAGTACCAATAAAGGAGGGGGCCGATACAATGAGCAGTTCTTC.

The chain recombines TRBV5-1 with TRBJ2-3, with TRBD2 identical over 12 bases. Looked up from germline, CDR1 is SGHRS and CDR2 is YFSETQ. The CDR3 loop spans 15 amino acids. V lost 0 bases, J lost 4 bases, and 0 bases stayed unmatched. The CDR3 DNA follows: TGCGCCAGCAGCTTGGGACTAGCGGGGGCAGATACGCAGTATTTT. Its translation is CASSLGLAGADTQYF.

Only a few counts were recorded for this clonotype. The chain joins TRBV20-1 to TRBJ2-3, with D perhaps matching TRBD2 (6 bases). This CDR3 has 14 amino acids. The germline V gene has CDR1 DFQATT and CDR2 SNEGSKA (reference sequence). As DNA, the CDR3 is TGCAGCTCGCTTCGGGGGTCCCCGGCAGATACGCAGTATTTT. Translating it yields CSSLRGSPADTQYF.

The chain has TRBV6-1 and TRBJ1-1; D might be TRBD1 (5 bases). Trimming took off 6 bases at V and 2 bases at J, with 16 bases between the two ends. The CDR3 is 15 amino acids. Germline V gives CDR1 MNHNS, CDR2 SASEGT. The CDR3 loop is CASSPAGQGNTEAFF. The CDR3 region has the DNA TGTGCCAGCAGCCCCGCCGGGCAGGGTAACACTGAAGCTTTCTTT.

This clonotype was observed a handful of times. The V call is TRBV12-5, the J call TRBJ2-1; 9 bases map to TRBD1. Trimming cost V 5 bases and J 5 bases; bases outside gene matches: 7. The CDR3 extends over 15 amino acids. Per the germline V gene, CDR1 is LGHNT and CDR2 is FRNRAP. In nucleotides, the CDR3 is TGTGCTAGTGGTCATGGACAGGGGCGGCACAATGAGCAGTTCTTC. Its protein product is CASGHGQGRHNEQFF.

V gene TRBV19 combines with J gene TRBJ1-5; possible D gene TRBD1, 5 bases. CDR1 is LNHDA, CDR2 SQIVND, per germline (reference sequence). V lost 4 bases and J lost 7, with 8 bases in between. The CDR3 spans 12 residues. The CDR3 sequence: CASSRGTQPQHF. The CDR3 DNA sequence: TGTGCCAGTAGTAGAGGGACCCAGCCCCAGCATTTT. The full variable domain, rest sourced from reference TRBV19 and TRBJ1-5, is DGGITQSPKYLFRKEGQNVTLSCEQNLNHDAMYWYRQDPGQGLRLIYYSQIVNDFQKGDIAEGYSVSREKKESFPLTVTSAQKNPTAFYLCASSRGTQPQHFGDGTRLSIL.

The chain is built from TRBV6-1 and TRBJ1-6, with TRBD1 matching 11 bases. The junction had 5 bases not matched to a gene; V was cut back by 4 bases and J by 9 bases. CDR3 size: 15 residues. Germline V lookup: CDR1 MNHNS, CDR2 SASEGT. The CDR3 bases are TGTGCCAGCAGTGGCTGGACAGGGGGCGGTTCACCCCTCCACTTT. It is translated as CASSGWTGGGSPLHF.

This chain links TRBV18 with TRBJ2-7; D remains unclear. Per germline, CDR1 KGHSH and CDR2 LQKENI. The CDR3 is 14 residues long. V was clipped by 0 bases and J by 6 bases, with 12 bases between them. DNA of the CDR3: TGTGCCAGCTCACCACCGGGTTCGGGCGCCGAGCAGTACTTC. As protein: CASSPPGSGAEQYF. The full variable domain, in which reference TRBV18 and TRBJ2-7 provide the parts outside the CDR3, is NAGVMQNPRHLVRRRGQEARLRCSPMKGHSHVYWYRQLPEEGLKFMVYLQKENIIDESGMPKERFSAEFPKEGPSILRIQQVVRGDSAAYFCASSPPGSGAEQYFGPGTRLTVT.

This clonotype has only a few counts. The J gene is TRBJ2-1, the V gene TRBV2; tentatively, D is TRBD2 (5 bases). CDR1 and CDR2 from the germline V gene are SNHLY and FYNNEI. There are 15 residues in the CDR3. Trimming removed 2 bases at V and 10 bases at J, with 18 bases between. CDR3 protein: CASSEPPSGLQEQFF. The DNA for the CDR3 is TGTGCCAGCAGTGAACCACCGAGTGGACTGCAAGAGCAGTTCTTC.

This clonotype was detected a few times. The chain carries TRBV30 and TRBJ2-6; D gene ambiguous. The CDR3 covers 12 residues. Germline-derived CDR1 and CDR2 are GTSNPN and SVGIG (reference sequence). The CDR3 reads CALASGANVLTF. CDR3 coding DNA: TGTGCACTCGCTTCTGGGGCCAACGTCCTGACTTTC.

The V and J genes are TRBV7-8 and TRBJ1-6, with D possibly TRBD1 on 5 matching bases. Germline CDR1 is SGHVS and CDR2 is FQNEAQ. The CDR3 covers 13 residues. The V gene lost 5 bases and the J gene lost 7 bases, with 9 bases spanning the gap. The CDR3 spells CASSVGANSPLHF. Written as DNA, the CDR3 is TGTGCCAGCAGCGTAGGGGCAAATTCACCCCTCCACTTT.

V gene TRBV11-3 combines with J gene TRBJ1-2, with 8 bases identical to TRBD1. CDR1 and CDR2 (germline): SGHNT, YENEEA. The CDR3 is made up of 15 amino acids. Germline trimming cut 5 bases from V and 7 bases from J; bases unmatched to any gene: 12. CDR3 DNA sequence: TGTGCCAGCAGCGGCGCACCAGGGGGCCGGGGTGGCTACACCTTC. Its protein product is CASSGAPGGRGGYTF.

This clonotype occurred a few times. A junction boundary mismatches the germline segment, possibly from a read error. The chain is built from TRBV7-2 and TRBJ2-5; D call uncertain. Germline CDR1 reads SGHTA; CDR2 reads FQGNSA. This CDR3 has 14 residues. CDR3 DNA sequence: TGTGCCTGCAGCCCCCGAACGGTCCAAGAGACCCAGTACTTC. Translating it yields CACSPRTVQETQYF.

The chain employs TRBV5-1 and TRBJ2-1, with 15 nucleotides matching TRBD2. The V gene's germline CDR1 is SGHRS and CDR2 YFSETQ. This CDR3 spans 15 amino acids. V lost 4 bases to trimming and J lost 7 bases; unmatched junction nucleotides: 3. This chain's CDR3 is CASSIGLAGGNEQFF. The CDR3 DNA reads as TGCGCCAGCAGCATAGGACTAGCGGGGGGGAATGAGCAGTTCTTC.

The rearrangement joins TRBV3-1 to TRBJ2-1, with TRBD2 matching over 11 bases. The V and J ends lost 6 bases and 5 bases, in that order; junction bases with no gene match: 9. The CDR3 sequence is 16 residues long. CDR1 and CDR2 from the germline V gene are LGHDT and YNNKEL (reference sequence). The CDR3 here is CASRLDLAGGNNEQFF. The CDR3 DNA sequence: TGTGCCAGCAGGCTCGATTTAGCGGGGGGGAACAATGAGCAGTTCTTC.

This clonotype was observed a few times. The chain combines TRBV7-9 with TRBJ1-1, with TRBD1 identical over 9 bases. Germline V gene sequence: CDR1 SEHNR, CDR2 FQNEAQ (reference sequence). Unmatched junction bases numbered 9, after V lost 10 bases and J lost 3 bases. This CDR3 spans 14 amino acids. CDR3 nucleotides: TGTGCCACCAGTTTCGACAGGGGGGACACTGAAGCTTTCTTT. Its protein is CATSFDRGDTEAFF.

The CDR3 region has the DNA TGTGCCAGCAGCTTGGGGTCGGGGGAGCTTTACAATGAGCAGTTCTTC. Its translation is CASSLGSGELYNEQFF. This chain links TRBV5-8 with TRBJ2-1, with D perhaps matching TRBD2 (6 bases). V dropped 0 bases and J dropped 4 bases, with 14 bases sitting between them. Germline V CDR1 and CDR2: SGHTS, YDEGEE. This CDR3 has 16 amino acids.

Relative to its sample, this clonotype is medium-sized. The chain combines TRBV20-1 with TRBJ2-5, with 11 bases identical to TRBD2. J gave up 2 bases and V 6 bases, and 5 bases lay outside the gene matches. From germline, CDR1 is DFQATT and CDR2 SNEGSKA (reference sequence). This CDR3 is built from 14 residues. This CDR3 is CSARLAGPQETQYF. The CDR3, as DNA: TGCAGTGCCCGACTAGCGGGGCCTCAAGAGACCCAGTACTTC.

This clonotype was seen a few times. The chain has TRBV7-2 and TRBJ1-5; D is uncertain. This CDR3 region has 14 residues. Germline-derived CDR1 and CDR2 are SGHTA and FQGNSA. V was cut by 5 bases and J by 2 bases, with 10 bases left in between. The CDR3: CASSARVGNQPQHF. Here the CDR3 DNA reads TGTGCCAGCAGCGCGCGGGTTGGCAATCAGCCCCAGCATTTT.

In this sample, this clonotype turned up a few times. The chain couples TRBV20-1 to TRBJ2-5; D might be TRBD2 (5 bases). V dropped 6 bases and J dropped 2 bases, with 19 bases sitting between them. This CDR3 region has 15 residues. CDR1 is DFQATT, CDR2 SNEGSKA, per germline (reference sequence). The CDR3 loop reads CSANHGGQKQETQYF. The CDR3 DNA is TGCAGTGCCAACCATGGCGGGCAGAAACAAGAGACCCAGTACTTC.

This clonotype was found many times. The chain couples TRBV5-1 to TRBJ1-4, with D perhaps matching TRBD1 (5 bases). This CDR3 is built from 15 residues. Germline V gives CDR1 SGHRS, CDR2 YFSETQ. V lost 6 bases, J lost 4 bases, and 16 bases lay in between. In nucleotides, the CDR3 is TGCGCCAGCACCTGGACACCTTCCGGTAATGAAAAACTGTTTTTT. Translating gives CASTWTPSGNEKLFF.

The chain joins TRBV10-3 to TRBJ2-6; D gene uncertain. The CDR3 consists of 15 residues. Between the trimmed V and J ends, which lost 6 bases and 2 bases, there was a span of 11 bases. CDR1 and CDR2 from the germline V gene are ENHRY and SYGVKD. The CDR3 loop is CAISSEATGANVLTF. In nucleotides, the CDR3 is TGTGCCATCAGCAGCGAGGCTACTGGGGCCAACGTCCTGACTTTC.